This is a list of T cell receptor beta chains from one sample in a study of tumor-infiltrating lymphocytes in primary liver carcinoma. TCRdb reprocessed the multiplex PCR reads with MiXCR, giving one entry per CDR3 protein. The table lists around 330,000 distinct CDR3 sequences, 60% to 80% of them singletons. Specimen: peripheral blood. The receptors derive from a man aged 35 to 55 with primary liver carcinoma and hepatitis B virus infection. Each CDR3 is given with its conserved first and last residue. The order of the fields is V gene, D gene, J gene, clone size, CDR3 DNA, CDR3 protein. D genes are given only for firm matches. The size of a clone is reported for some rows only, either as once, few or many, or as a class for expanded clones.

v_call: TRBV12-3/TRBV12-4; d_call: TRBD2; j_call: TRBJ2-1; clone_size: few; cdr3_nt: TGTGCCAGCAACAGACTAGCGGGACGGGGTGAGCAGTTCTTC; cdr3_aa: CASNRLAGRGEQFF
v_call: TRBV11-1; d_call: NA; j_call: TRBJ2-7; clone_size: once; cdr3_nt: TGTGCCAGCAGGCCCCCGGACGCCTACTACGAGCAGTACTTC; cdr3_aa: CASRPPDAYYEQYF
v_call: TRBV5-1; d_call: NA; j_call: TRBJ2-1; clone_size: many; cdr3_nt: TGCGCCAGCAGCTTGGCCGGAGAGCGGAAAGAGCAGTTCTTC; cdr3_aa: CASSLAGERKEQFF
v_call: TRBV4-2; d_call: TRBD1; j_call: TRBJ2-2; clone_size: NA; cdr3_nt: TGTGCCAGCAGCCCTTTAACTGGACAGGGGAACACCGGGAAGCTGTTTTTT; cdr3_aa: CASSPLTGQGNTGKLFF
v_call: TRBV5-6; d_call: NA; j_call: TRBJ2-1; clone_size: once; cdr3_nt: TGTGCCAGCAGCTTGGCCGGAGGGGGTAAGCAGTTCTTC; cdr3_aa: CASSLAGGGKQFF
v_call: TRBV6-5; d_call: TRBD1; j_call: TRBJ2-7; clone_size: many; cdr3_nt: TGTGCCAGCAGCTACAGGACAGGGGGCATCGAGCAGTACTTC; cdr3_aa: CASSYRTGGIEQYF
v_call: TRBV29-1; d_call: NA; j_call: TRBJ1-1; clone_size: many; cdr3_nt: TGCAGCGTCCCTAGGATGGGGGGCTTGAACACTGAAGCTTTCTTT; cdr3_aa: CSVPRMGGLNTEAFF
v_call: TRBV10-3; d_call: NA; j_call: TRBJ2-1; clone_size: many; cdr3_nt: TGTGCCATCAGTGAGTCAAAGGGGCTAGATGAGCAGTTCTTC; cdr3_aa: CAISESKGLDEQFF
v_call: TRBV11-1; d_call: TRBD1; j_call: TRBJ2-7; clone_size: NA; cdr3_nt: TGTGCCAGCAGCTGGGACAGGTGGGGCGAGCAGTACTTC; cdr3_aa: CASSWDRWGEQYF
v_call: TRBV11-1; d_call: NA; j_call: TRBJ2-1; clone_size: NA; cdr3_nt: TGTACCAGCAGACCGCGAGTGGTTGAGCAGTTCTTC; cdr3_aa: CTSRPRVVEQFF
v_call: TRBV5-6; d_call: NA; j_call: TRBJ2-2; clone_size: many; cdr3_nt: TGTGCCAGCAGCTTTAATGGCTATGGGGAGCTGTTTTTT; cdr3_aa: CASSFNGYGELFF
v_call: TRBV5-4; d_call: NA; j_call: TRBJ2-5; clone_size: NA; cdr3_nt: TGTGCCAGCAGCTGGGAACCCTCGAGTGAAGAGACCCAGTACTTC; cdr3_aa: CASSWEPSSEETQYF
v_call: TRBV4-1; d_call: TRBD2; j_call: TRBJ2-1; clone_size: NA; cdr3_nt: TGCGCCAGCAGACAAGTAGCGGGAGTGACGGAGACCCAGTTCTTC; cdr3_aa: CASRQVAGVTETQFF
v_call: TRBV19; d_call: TRBD1; j_call: TRBJ2-7; clone_size: NA; cdr3_nt: TGTGCCAGTAGTATAGAAGACAGGGGACCCTACGAGCAGTACTTC; cdr3_aa: CASSIEDRGPYEQYF
v_call: TRBV7-9; d_call: NA; j_call: TRBJ2-3; clone_size: NA; cdr3_nt: TGTGCCAGCAGCTCTCCTATTAGCACAGATACGCAGTATTTT; cdr3_aa: CASSSPISTDTQYF
v_call: TRBV12-3/TRBV12-4; d_call: TRBD2; j_call: TRBJ2-7; clone_size: NA; cdr3_nt: TGTGCCAGCAGCATCGGGACTAGCGGGTACTACGAGCAGTACTTC; cdr3_aa: CASSIGTSGYYEQYF